This T cell receptor (beta chain) was documented in a study of CD8+CD57+ T cells in acquired aplastic anemia. Overall study: DNA recovered from sorted CD4+ and CD8+ cells had a mean of approximately 3 ug.

Researchers used genomic DNA as the template to profile TCR beta VDJ and CDR3. TCRdb recomputed calls from the reads with MiXCR, one row per CDR3 protein. The sample yields about 160,000 distinct CDR3 sequences, around half seen once. Sequenced patients had shown CD8+CD57+ cell expansion by flow cytometry. About this clonotype itself: The CDR3 does not end in the conserved phenylalanine or tryptophan, so this is likely a read error.

The CDR3 spans 13 residues. Germline V gives CDR1 SNHLY, CDR2 FYNNEI. Trimming cost V 8 bases and J 7 bases; bases outside gene matches: 9. The source of this sequence is a human donor with aplastic anemia. The chain uses TRBV2 and TRBJ1-1; 8 positions match TRBD1. Sequencing used sorted CD4+, CD8+, or CD8+CD57+ T cells (not recorded which) from PBMCs. The DNA of the CDR3 is TGTGCCAGCGCCTGGGACAGGAGGATTGAAGCTTTCCTT. This translates into CASAWDRRIEAFL.